The T cell receptor beta chain under discussion was sequenced for a study of T cells in Graves' hyperthyroidism and ophthalmopathy. Overall study results and limits: Using 13 V-J features, a model discriminated ophthalmopathy from stable hyperthyroidism. Blood also carried most thyroid clonotypes expanded above 0.001.

This clonotype was seen many times. What it binds is not known. RNA transcripts served as the template for amplifying TCR beta CDR3 regions. HTBI primers were employed in a first-round RT-PCR of the TCR CDR3. Each CDR3 protein is one row after TCRdb ran MiXCR on the multiplex PCR reads. The sample contains around 250,000 distinct CDR3 sequences, about 14% of which appear only once. The hyperthyroidism was newly diagnosed and had lasted under 2 months; the patients were aged 18 to 65. When hyperthyroidism was first diagnosed, the blood sample was taken, preceding any ophthalmopathy symptoms. The CDR3 is 12 residues long. V gave up 3 bases and J gave up 2 bases; unmatched junction bases: 1. In germline, CDR1 is DFQATT, CDR2 SNEGSKA (reference sequence).

Sample: blood. The receptor comes from a woman in her forties with Graves' hyperthyroidism that later progressed to Graves' ophthalmopathy. The chain has TRBV20-1 and TRBJ2-7; 7 positions agree with TRBD2. In nucleotides, the CDR3 is TGCAGTGCTAGGACTAGCCCCTACGAGCAGTACTTC. As protein: CSARTSPYEQYF.